This entry features one TCR beta chain sequence. Its specificity is not known. Individual cDNA molecules were tagged with unique molecular identifiers, the study reported. TCRdb recomputed calls from the 5' RACE reads with MiXCR, one row per CDR3 protein. The sample has tens of thousands of distinct CDR3 sequences, approximately 8% seen once. This sample was taken from a study of early T cells in non-severe SARS-CoV-2 infection. Study-level background: Whole-blood bulk RNA, unsorted, was sequenced, and chains were unpaired.

The CDR3 sequence is 16 residues long. CDR1 and CDR2 from the germline V gene are SEHNR and FQNEAQ (reference sequence). J was trimmed by 5 bases and V by 5 bases; bases with no gene match: 11. Study results and caveats: There was a bias toward anti-spike CD8 responses in VDJdb matching, which missed private and CD4 specificities.

This chain joins TRBV7-9 and TRBJ2-5; 10 bases line up with TRBD2. The sample comprised whole blood. The receptor's source is an adult who was a healthcare worker with PCR-confirmed SARS-CoV-2 infection or an uninfected control (not recorded which). The CDR3 DNA is TGTGCCAGCAGCCGCCATCAAGGGACTAGCGCGGAGACCCAGTACTTC. It specifies CASSRHQGTSAETQYF.